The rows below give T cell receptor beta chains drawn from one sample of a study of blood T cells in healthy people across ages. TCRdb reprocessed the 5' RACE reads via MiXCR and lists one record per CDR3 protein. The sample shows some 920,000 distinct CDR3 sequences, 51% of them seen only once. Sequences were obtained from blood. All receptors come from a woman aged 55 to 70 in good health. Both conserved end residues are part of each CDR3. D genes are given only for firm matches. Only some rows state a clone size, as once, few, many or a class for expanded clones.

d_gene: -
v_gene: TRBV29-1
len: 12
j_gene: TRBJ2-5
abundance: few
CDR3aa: CSVGLPEETQYF
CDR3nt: TGCAGCGTTGGTCTCCCGGAGGAGACCCAGTACTTC

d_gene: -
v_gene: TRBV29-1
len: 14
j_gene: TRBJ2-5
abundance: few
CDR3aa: CSVDRAQMGETQYF
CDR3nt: TGCAGCGTTGACAGAGCCCAAATGGGGGAGACCCAGTACTTC

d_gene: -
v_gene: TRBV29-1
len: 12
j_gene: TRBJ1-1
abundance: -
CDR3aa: CSVEQEWSEAFF
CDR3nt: TGCAGCGTTGAACAGGAGTGGAGTGAAGCTTTCTTT

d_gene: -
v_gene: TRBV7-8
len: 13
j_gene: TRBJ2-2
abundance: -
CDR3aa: CASSLHRDGELFF
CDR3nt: TGTGCCAGCAGCCTTCACAGGGACGGGGAGCTGTTTTTT

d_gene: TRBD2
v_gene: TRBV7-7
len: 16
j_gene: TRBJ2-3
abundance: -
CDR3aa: CASSETGLAGGDTQYF
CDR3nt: TGTGCCAGCAGCGAAACGGGACTAGCGGGAGGAGATACGCAGTATTTT

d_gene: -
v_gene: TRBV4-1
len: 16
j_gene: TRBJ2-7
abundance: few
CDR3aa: CASSQDGTGSFYEQYF
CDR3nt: TGCGCCAGCAGCCAAGATGGTACAGGGAGTTTCTACGAGCAGTACTTC

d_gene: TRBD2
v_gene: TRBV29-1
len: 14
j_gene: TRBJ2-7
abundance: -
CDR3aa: CSVEVTSGSYEQYF
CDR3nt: TGCAGCGTTGAAGTAACTAGCGGATCCTACGAGCAGTACTTC

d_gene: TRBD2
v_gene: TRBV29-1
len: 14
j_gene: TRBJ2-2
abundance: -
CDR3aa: CSVGLAGDTGELFF
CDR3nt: TGCAGCGTCGGATTAGCGGGAGACACCGGGGAGCTGTTTTTT

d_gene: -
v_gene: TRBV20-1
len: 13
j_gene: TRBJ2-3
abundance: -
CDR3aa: CSARSPSGDTQYF
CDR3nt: TGCAGTGCTAGAAGCCCCTCTGGAGATACGCAGTATTTT

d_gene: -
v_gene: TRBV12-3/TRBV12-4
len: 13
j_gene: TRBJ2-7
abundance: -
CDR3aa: CASSLVGYDEQYF
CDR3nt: TGTGCCAGCAGTTTAGTGGGATACGACGAGCAGTACTTC

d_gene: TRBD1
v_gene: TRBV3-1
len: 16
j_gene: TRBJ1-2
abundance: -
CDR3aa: CASSLLRDRGPYGYTF
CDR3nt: TGTGCCAGCAGCCTTCTCCGGGACAGGGGACCCTATGGCTACACCTTC

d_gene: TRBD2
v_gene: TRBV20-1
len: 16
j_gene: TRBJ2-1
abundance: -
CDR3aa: CSAAGRASGMYNEQFF
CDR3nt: TGCAGTGCGGCCGGCAGGGCTAGCGGGATGTACAATGAGCAGTTCTTC

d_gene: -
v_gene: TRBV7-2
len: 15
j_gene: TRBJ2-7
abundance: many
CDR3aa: CASSLVLAMSREQYF
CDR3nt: TGTGCCAGCAGCTTAGTACTAGCTATGTCGAGAGAGCAGTACTTC

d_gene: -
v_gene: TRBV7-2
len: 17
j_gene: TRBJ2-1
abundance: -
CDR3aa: CASTIGGGSLNYNEQFF
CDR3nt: TGTGCCAGCACCATAGGGGGGGGTTCTCTAAACTACAATGAGCAGTTCTTC

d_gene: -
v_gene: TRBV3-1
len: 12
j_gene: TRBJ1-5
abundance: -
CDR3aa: CASSQKNQPQHF
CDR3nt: TGTGCCAGCAGCCAGAAAAATCAGCCCCAGCATTTT

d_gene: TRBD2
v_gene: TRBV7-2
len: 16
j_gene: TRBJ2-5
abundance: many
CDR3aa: CASSLAVGTKVETQYF
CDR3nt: TGTGCCAGCAGCTTAGCAGTTGGGACTAAGGTAGAGACCCAGTACTTC

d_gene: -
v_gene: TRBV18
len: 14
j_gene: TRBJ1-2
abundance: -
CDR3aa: CASSTQQGRYGYTF
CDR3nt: TGTGCCAGCTCAACTCAACAGGGCCGCTATGGCTACACCTTC

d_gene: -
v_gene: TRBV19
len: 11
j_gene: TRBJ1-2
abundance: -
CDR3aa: CASMKASGYTF
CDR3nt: TGTGCCAGTATGAAAGCTTCCGGCTACACCTTC

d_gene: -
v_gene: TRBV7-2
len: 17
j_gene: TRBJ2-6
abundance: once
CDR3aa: CASSPTGVETGANVLTF
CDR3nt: TGTGCCAGCAGTCCAACTGGGGTAGAAACTGGGGCCAACGTCCTGACTTTC

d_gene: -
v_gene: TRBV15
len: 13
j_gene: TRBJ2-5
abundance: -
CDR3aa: CATSIRRDNEQYF
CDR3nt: TGTGCCACCAGCATCCGTCGGGACAATGAGCAGTACTTC

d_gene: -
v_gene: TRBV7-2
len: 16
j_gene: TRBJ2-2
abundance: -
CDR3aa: CASSLMAPANTGELFF
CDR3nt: TGTGCCAGCAGCTTAATGGCCCCCGCGAACACCGGGGAGCTGTTTTTT

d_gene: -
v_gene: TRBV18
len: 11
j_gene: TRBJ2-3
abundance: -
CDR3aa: CASSRKDTQYF
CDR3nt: TGTGCCAGCAGCCGGAAGGATACGCAGTATTTT

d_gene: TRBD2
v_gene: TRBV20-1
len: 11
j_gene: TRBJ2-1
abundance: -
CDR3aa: CSVAGWYEQFF
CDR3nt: TGCAGCGTAGCGGGATGGTATGAGCAGTTCTTC

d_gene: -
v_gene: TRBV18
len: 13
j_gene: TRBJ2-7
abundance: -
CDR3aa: CASSHRETYEQYF
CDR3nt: TGTGCCAGCTCACACAGGGAAACCTACGAGCAGTACTTC

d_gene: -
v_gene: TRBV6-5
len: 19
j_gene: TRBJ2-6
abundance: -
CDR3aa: CASSSARQGPLSGANVLTF
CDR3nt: TGTGCCAGCAGTTCCGCCCGGCAGGGGCCCCTCTCTGGGGCCAACGTCCTGACTTTC

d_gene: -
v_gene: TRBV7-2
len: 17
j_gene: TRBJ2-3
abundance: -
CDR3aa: CASSLTGRGSGGDTQYF
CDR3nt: TGTGCCAGCAGCTTAACGGGCCGGGGTTCGGGTGGAGATACGCAGTATTTT

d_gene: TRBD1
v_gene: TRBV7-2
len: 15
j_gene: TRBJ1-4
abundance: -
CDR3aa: CASSPGQGAVEKLFF
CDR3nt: TGTGCCAGCAGCCCAGGACAGGGGGCGGTTGAAAAACTGTTTTTT

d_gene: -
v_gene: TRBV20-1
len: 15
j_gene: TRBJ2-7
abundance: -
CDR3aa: CSANLLQGRSYEQYF
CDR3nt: TGCAGTGCTAACCTACTACAGGGCCGCTCCTACGAGCAGTACTTC

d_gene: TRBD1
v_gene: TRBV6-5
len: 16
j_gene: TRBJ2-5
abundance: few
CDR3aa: CASRPPGTGAGKTQYF
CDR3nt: TGTGCCAGCAGACCTCCCGGGACAGGGGCCGGGAAGACCCAGTACTTC

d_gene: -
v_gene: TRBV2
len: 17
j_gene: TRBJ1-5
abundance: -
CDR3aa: CASSDMLRAWSNQPQHF
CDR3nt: TGTGCCAGCAGTGATATGTTAAGGGCCTGGAGCAATCAGCCCCAGCATTTT

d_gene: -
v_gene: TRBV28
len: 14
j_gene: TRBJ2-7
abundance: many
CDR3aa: CASSSTGTRYEQYF
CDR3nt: TGTGCCAGCAGTTCAACCGGGACCAGATACGAGCAGTACTTC

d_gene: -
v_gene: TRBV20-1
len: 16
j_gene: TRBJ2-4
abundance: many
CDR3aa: CSATMGLTTGGNIQYF
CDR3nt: TGCAGTGCTACGATGGGATTAACGACCGGGGGAAACATTCAGTACTTC

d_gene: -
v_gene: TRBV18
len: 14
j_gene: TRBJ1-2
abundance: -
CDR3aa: CASTSTATSYGYTF
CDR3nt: TGTGCCAGCACGTCCACAGCGACAAGCTATGGCTACACCTTC

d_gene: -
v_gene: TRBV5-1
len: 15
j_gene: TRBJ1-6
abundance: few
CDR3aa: CASSLASGQNSPLHF
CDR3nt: TGCGCCAGCAGCTTGGCGAGCGGGCAGAATTCACCCCTCCACTTT

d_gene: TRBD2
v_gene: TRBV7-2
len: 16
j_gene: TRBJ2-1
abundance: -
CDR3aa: CACSLKLAGGPIEQFF
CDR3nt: TGTGCCTGCAGCTTAAAACTAGCGGGAGGGCCGATTGAGCAGTTCTTC

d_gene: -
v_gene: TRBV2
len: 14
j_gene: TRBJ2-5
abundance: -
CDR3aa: CASSGGHIQETQYF
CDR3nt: TGTGCCAGCAGCGGTGGACATATCCAAGAGACCCAGTACTTC

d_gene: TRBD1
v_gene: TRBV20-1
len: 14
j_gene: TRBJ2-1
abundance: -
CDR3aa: CGARQGPSYNEQFF
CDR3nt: TGCGGTGCACGACAGGGTCCCTCCTACAATGAGCAGTTCTTC

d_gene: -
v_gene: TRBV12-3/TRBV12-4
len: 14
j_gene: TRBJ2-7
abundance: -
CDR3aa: CASSLARGPYEQYF
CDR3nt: TGTGCCAGCAGCTTAGCCAGGGGTCCCTACGAGCAGTACTTC

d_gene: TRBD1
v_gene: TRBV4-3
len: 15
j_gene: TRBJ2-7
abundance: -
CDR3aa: CASSQAPDRRYEQYF
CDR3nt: TGCGCCAGCAGCCAAGCCCCGGACAGGAGATACGAGCAGTACTTC

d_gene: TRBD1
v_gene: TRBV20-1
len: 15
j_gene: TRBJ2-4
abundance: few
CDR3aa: CSVGGSGGNMNIQYF
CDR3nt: TGCAGTGTCGGAGGCTCAGGGGGCAATATGAACATTCAGTACTTC

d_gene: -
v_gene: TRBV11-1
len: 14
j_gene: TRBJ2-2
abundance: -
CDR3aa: CASSHGPGAGELFF
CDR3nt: TGTGCCAGCAGCCACGGACCCGGGGCCGGGGAGCTGTTTTTT

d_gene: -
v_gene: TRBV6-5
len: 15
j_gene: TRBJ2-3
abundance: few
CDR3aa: CASRTTGARFFTQYF
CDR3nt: TGTGCCAGCAGAACTACCGGGGCCCGTTTCTTTACGCAGTATTTT

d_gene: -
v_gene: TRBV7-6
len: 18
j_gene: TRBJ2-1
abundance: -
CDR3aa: CASSPPGGNRDIGREQFF
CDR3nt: TGTGCCAGCAGCCCCCCTGGGGGAAATAGGGATATAGGTAGGGAGCAGTTCTTC

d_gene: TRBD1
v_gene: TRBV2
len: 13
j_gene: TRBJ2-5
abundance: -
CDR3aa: CARTGLAGETQYF
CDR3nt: TGTGCCAGGACAGGGTTGGCCGGAGAGACCCAGTACTTC

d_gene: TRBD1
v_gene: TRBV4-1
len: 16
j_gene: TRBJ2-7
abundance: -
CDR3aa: CASSQSAGDRAYEQYF
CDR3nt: TGCGCCAGCAGCCAAAGTGCGGGGGACAGGGCGTACGAGCAGTACTTC

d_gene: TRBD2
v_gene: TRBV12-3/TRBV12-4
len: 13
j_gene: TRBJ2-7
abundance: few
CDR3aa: CDLGTSGSHEQYF
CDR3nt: TGTGACCTTGGGACTAGCGGGAGCCACGAGCAGTACTTC

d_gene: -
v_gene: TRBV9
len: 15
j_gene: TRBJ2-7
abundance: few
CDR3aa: CASSVGPGQYGEQYF
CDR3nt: TGTGCCAGCAGCGTAGGACCGGGACAATACGGCGAGCAGTACTTC

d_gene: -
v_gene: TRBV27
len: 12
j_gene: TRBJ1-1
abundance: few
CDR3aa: CASRLGESEAFF
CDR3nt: TGTGCCAGCAGATTGGGGGAGTCTGAAGCTTTCTTT

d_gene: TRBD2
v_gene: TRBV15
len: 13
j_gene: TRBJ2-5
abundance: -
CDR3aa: CATSIPAGGTRYF
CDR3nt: TGTGCCACCAGCATTCCGGCGGGAGGGACTCGGTACTTC

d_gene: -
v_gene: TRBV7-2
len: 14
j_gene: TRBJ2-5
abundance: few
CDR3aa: CASSYQRIQETQYF
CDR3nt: TGTGCCAGCAGCTATCAGCGGATCCAAGAGACCCAGTACTTC

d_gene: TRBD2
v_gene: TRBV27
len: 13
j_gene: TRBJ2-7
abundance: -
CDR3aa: CASRGRGRYEQYF
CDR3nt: TGTGCCAGCAGGGGGAGGGGACGCTACGAGCAGTACTTC